Listed below are T cell receptor beta chains from one sample, sequenced in a study of cytomegalovirus exposure and HLA in healthy donors. Sequencing was performed with immunoSEQ multiplex PCR; in TCRdb, only in-frame clones are kept and a portion is missing. The sample records 170,000 or so clones, around 72% being singletons. The source material was PBMCs. Source of these receptors: a woman aged 45-65 years in good health and CMV-seropositive. Each CDR3 is given with its conserved first and last residue.

V,J,length,CDR3
TRBV5-1,TRBJ2-1,14,CASSQVSAYNEQFF
TRBV7-8,TRBJ2-7,12,CASSLARYEQYF
TRBV7-2,TRBJ2-1,16,CASSLAGGGGYNEQFF
TRBV11-2,TRBJ1-4,14,CASSQGATNEKLFF
TRBV6-6,TRBJ2-1,15,CASSYSGQSYNEQFF
TRBV2,TRBJ1-5,15,CASKREGSSYQPQHF
TRBV6-1,TRBJ2-7,13,CASSEVRRDEQYF
TRBV28,TRBJ2-1,17,CASSKSSGTFSRGEQFF
TRBV6-1,TRBJ1-5,15,CASSAGQGRDQPQHF
TRBV5-1,TRBJ2-3,16,CASSFNGAASTDTQYF
TRBV15,TRBJ1-1,14,CATSRDEGNTEAFF
TRBV2,TRBJ1-2,15,CASRVRQVPNYGYTF